The 26 T cell receptor beta chains presented below share a single source sample, sequenced in a study of cytomegalovirus exposure and HLA in healthy donors. Use of 60 Vbeta and 13 Jbeta primers characterized the PCR. The data were produced by immunoSEQ multiplex PCR, yet TCRdb's version contains in-frame clones alone and is incomplete. This table holds 200,000 or so clones. The sequencing sample was made of PBMCs. The source of these receptors is a boy younger than 18 in good health and CMV-seronegative.

V gene TRBV14 combines with J gene TRBJ1-6; D is perhaps TRBD1 (6 bases). CDR3 length: 18 residues. Trimming cost V 1 base and J 9 bases, with 22 bases left between them. CDR1 and CDR2 (germline): SGHDN, FVKESK. CDR3 DNA sequence: TGTGCCAGCAGCCAAGGTCTTAGGGGGTTTAAAGATAGTTCACCCCTCCACTTT. It specifies CASSQGLRGFKDSSPLHF.

This chain connects TRBV9 to TRBJ2-7, with D possibly matching TRBD2 (6 bases). The CDR3 consists of 14 residues. V lost 0 bases and J lost 3, with 10 bases in between. Germline V gene lookup returns CDR1 SGDLS and CDR2 YYNGEE. The CDR3 DNA is TGTGCCAGCAGCGTAGGCGGGACTTTCTACGAGCAGTACTTC. This codes for CASSVGGTFYEQYF.

J is TRBJ2-7 and V is TRBV5-1, with a tentative D call TRBD2 (7 bases). Germline V gives CDR1 SGHRS, CDR2 YFSETQ. The ends were cut back, 3 bases at V and 2 bases at J, with 15 bases in the middle. This CDR3 region has 15 residues. The CDR3 loop reads CASSSEGGGAYEQYF. In DNA, the CDR3 is TGCGCCAGCAGCTCCGAGGGAGGGGGGGCCTACGAGCAGTACTTC.

This sequence joins TRBV19 and TRBJ1-6; perhaps TRBD1 as D (5 bases). The CDR3 runs to 15 residues. CDR1 and CDR2 (germline): LNHDA, SQIVND (reference sequence). V shed 5 bases and J shed 1 base, with 9 bases lying between them. Written as DNA, the CDR3 is TGTGCCAGTAGTTCGCAGGGTTCCTATAATTCACCCCTCCACTTT. Translation gives CASSSQGSYNSPLHF. The entire variable domain, with the rest obtained from reference TRBV19 and TRBJ1-6, is as follows: DGGITQSPKYLFRKEGQNVTLSCEQNLNHDAMYWYRQDPGQGLRLIYYSQIVNDFQKGDIAEGYSVSREKKESFPLTVTSAQKNPTAFYLCASSSQGSYNSPLHFGNGTRLTVT.

With respect to this clone: An end of the junction does not agree with germline; a read error may underlie this. The chain is built from TRBV7-7 and TRBJ2-5; TRBD2 agrees at 11 bases. The CDR3 covers 14 residues. CDR1 and CDR2 (germline): SSHAT, FNYEAQ (reference sequence). Here the CDR3 reads CASSPTSGAETQYF. The CDR3 coding sequence is TGTGCTAGCAGCCCGACTAGCGGGGCAGAGACCCAGTACTTC. Together with reference TRBV7-7 and TRBJ2-5, the CDR3 gives the full variable domain: GAGVSQSPRYKVTKRGQDVTLRCDPISSHATLYWYQQALGQGPEFLTYFNYEAQPDKSGLPSDRFSAERPEGSISTLTIQRTEQRDSAMYRCASSPTSGAETQYFGPGTRLLVL.

The chain is built from TRBV28 and TRBJ1-3; a possible D gene is TRBD1 (6 bases). Germline loops: CDR1 MDHEN, CDR2 SYDVKM. The CDR3 runs 14 residues. Between the trimmed V and J ends, which lost 6 bases and 2 bases, there was a span of 11 bases. The CDR3 sequence: CASRRGATGNTIYF. DNA for the CDR3: TGTGCCAGCAGGCGGGGGGCCACTGGAAACACCATATATTTT.

The chain links TRBV30 to TRBJ2-7, with 10 bases aligning to TRBD2. CDR3 length: 16 amino acids. The germline V gene encodes CDR1 GTSNPN and CDR2 SVGIG (reference sequence). The trim removed 3 bases at V and 0 bases at J, leaving 8 bases unmatched. CDR3 sequence: CAWRPRLAGDSYEQYF. CDR3 in DNA: TGTGCCTGGAGACCCCGTCTAGCGGGGGACTCCTACGAGCAGTACTTC. The full variable domain, its missing parts supplied by reference TRBV30 and TRBJ2-7, is SQTIHQWPATLVQPVGSPLSLECTVEGTSNPNLYWYRQAAGRGLQLLFYSVGIGQISSEVPQNLSASRPQDRQFILSSKKLLLSDSGFYLCAWRPRLAGDSYEQYFGPGTRLTVT.

This chain uses TRBV11-2 with TRBJ2-7; 9 bases fit TRBD2. The V gene end was trimmed by 1 base and the J gene end by 4 bases; junction bases not matched to a gene: 2. In germline, CDR1 is SGHAT, CDR2 FQNNGV. This CDR3 is 14 amino acids long. As DNA, the CDR3 is TGTGCCAGCAGCTTAGCGCGGGGGGGGTACGAGCAGTACTTC. This sequence encodes CASSLARGGYEQYF. Drawing the rest from reference TRBV11-2 and TRBJ2-7, the complete variable domain is EAGVAQSPRYKIIEKRQSVAFWCNPISGHATLYWYQQILGQGPKLLIQFQNNGVVDDSQLPKDRFSAERLKGVDSTLKIQPAKLEDSAVYLCASSLARGGYEQYFGPGTRLTVT.

The chain employs TRBV7-8 and TRBJ2-3; 9 bases are a match to TRBD2. Germline lookup yields CDR1 SGHVS and CDR2 FQNEAQ. Trimming took 5 bases from V and 6 from J; bases not matched to a gene: 15. This CDR3 spans 17 amino acids. The CDR3 DNA follows: TGTGCCAGCAGCCCCCAGGAGCGGGGGGCTCAAAGGGATACGCAGTATTTT. Encoded protein: CASSPQERGAQRDTQYF. Supplemented by reference TRBV7-8 and TRBJ2-3, the full variable domain reads GAGVSQSPRYKVAKRGQDVALRCDPISGHVSLFWYQQALGQGPEFLTYFQNEAQLDKSGLPSDRFFAERPEGSVSTLKIQRTQQEDSAVYLCASSPQERGAQRDTQYFGPGTRLTVL.

The rearrangement uses TRBV6-5 and TRBJ1-3, with TRBD1 matching 9 bases. CDR1 MNHEY and CDR2 SVGAGI come from the germline V gene. V was pared by 8 bases and J by 4 bases, with 9 bases of the junction left unmatched. The CDR3 sequence is 15 residues long. CDR3 sequence (DNA): TGTGCCAGCGGTCCGGGACAGGGTTCAGGAAACACCATATATTTT. Translation: CASGPGQGSGNTIYF.

The V call is TRBV7-6, the J call TRBJ1-4; a possible D gene is TRBD1 (6 bases). V lost 5 bases, J lost 4 bases, and 11 bases lay in between. The CDR3 has 14 amino acids. CDR1 SGHVS and CDR2 FNYEAQ come from the germline V gene. The CDR3 reads CASSTTGLNEKLFF. In DNA form, the CDR3 reads TGTGCCAGCAGCACGACAGGCCTTAATGAAAAACTGTTTTTT.

The rearrangement links TRBV27 to TRBJ1-5; D call uncertain. CDR1 is MNHEY and CDR2 is SMNVEV in the germline V gene (reference sequence). The CDR3 spans 11 residues. V lost 5 bases and J lost 11, with 10 bases in between. The CDR3 loop reads CASSRGGAQHF. CDR3 nucleotides: TGTGCCAGCAGTCGGGGTGGTGCCCAGCATTTT.

The V gene is TRBV19, the J gene TRBJ2-3; 15 bases map to TRBD2. CDR1 LNHDA and CDR2 SQIVND come from the germline V gene (reference sequence). The CDR3 totals 20 residues. The junction had 20 bases not matched to a gene; V was cut back by 10 bases and J by 3 bases. CDR3 sequence: CATATRDAGTSGGRTDTQYF. Here the CDR3 DNA reads TGTGCCACCGCGACGCGGGACGCAGGGACTAGCGGGGGGAGAACAGATACGCAGTATTTT.

With regard to this clone: The junction departs from the called germline gene at one end, perhaps through a read error. The chain employs TRBV4-3 and TRBJ1-2; D call uncertain. The CDR3 is 13 residues long. Germline V lookup: CDR1 LGHNA, CDR2 YSLEER. CDR3 protein: CASRQDGRYGYTF. For the CDR3, the DNA is TGCGCCAGCAGACAAGACGGGAGATATGGCTACACCTTC.

The rearrangement links TRBV27 to TRBJ1-6; 10 bases match TRBD1. The J segment lost 10 bases and the V segment lost 8 bases, leaving 11 bases of the junction unmatched. This CDR3 region has 15 residues. Looked up from germline, CDR1 is MNHEY and CDR2 is SMNVEV (reference sequence). The CDR3 DNA is TGTGCCAGCGGTAATCCCCCGGACAGGGGGTCACCCCTCCACTTT. It encodes CASGNPPDRGSPLHF.

J is TRBJ1-1 and V is TRBV5-4; 7 nucleotides agree with TRBD1. J was trimmed by 8 bases and V by 0 bases; bases with no gene match: 4. The CDR3 contains 13 residues. Germline assignment: CDR1 SGHNT and CDR2 YYREEE (reference sequence). The chain's CDR3 is CASSLGQGDEAFF. DNA for the CDR3: TGTGCCAGCAGCTTGGGACAGGGAGACGAAGCTTTCTTT.

The chain joins TRBV14 to TRBJ2-7, with D perhaps matching TRBD2 (6 bases). CDR3 length equals 16 residues. Germline V gene data show CDR1 as SGHDN and CDR2 as FVKESK. V was cut by 3 bases and J by 1 base, with 16 bases left in between. This CDR3 reads CASSHPSGETSYEQYF. CDR3 DNA: TGTGCCAGCAGCCACCCGTCGGGGGAAACGTCCTACGAGCAGTACTTC.

CDR3: CASSQGGLAGVEQYF. The CDR3 DNA sequence: TGTGCCAGCAGCCAAGGGGGACTAGCGGGGGTCGAGCAGTACTTC. V is TRBV4-2 and J is TRBJ2-7, with 14 bases fitting TRBD2. Losses at the gene ends were 1 base for V and 6 bases for J; bases not matched to a gene: 2. This CDR3 region has 15 residues. Germline CDR1 and CDR2: LGHNA and YNFKEQ.

The J gene is TRBJ2-1, the V gene TRBV27; D is uncertain. V lost 5 bases to trimming and J lost 0 bases, with 5 bases between them. CDR3 length equals 13 residues. CDR1 and CDR2 from the germline V gene are MNHEY and SMNVEV (reference sequence). CDR3 in amino acids: CASSGPSYNEQFF. DNA for the CDR3: TGTGCCAGCAGTGGGCCCTCCTACAATGAGCAGTTCTTC.

This chain uses TRBV4-3 with TRBJ2-5; D possibly corresponds to TRBD2 (5 bases). Germline V gene data show CDR1 as LGHNA and CDR2 as YSLEER. CDR3 length: 15 amino acids. V was cut by 4 bases and J by 2 bases, with 14 bases left in between. This CDR3 reads CASSRGRSGQETQYF. CDR3 sequence (DNA): TGCGCCAGCAGCCGCGGGCGTTCGGGACAAGAGACCCAGTACTTC.

The genes are TRBV15 and TRBJ2-7; tentative D call: TRBD2 (6 bases). The ends were cut back, 0 bases at V and 0 bases at J, with 21 bases in the middle. CDR1 is LNHNV, CDR2 YYDKDF, per germline (reference sequence). The CDR3 has 19 amino acids. The CDR3 spells CATSRDSGDLGGASYEQYF. The CDR3 DNA is TGTGCCACCAGCAGAGATTCGGGGGATCTTGGCGGGGCCTCCTACGAGCAGTACTTC.

The V and J genes are TRBV5-1 and TRBJ2-5; 11 bases line up with TRBD2. Germline CDR1 is SGHRS and CDR2 is YFSETQ. V trimming: 4 bases; J trimming: 7 bases; junction bases outside the gene matches: 9. The CDR3 runs 15 residues. This chain's CDR3 is CASSISSGGYGTQYF. CDR3 bases: TGCGCCAGCAGCATCTCTAGCGGGGGGTACGGGACCCAGTACTTC.

This chain links TRBV10-3 with TRBJ1-6; TRBD1 aligns across 7 bases. Germline CDR1 and CDR2: ENHRY and SYGVKD. The V segment lost 6 bases and the J segment 4 bases; nucleotides outside the gene matches: 6. The CDR3 sequence is 15 residues long. CDR3 sequence (DNA): TGTGCCATCAGGACCGGGGACAGTTATAATTCACCCCTCCACTTT. Translated, it gives CAIRTGDSYNSPLHF.

The V and J genes are TRBV11-2 and TRBJ2-5; no clear D. Trimming pared 5 bases from V and 5 bases from J, leaving 15 bases between. This CDR3 region has 14 residues. Germline CDR1 SGHAT, CDR2 FQNNGV. DNA for the CDR3: TGTGCCAGCAGCAGAGGAAATATCGCGGAGACCCAGTACTTC. Translation gives CASSRGNIAETQYF.

V gene TRBV5-6 combines with J gene TRBJ2-1; a possible D gene is TRBD1 (5 bases). CDR1 and CDR2 from the germline V gene are SGHDT and YYEEEE. Trimming left V 0 bases short and J 7 bases short, with 11 bases between. The CDR3 covers 14 residues. CDR3 region: CASSLGGAGNEQFF. The CDR3 bases are TGTGCCAGCAGCTTGGGGGGCGCTGGGAATGAGCAGTTCTTC.

The chain has TRBV4-1 and TRBJ1-1, with TRBD1 identical over 10 bases. V gave up 3 bases and J gave up 7 bases; unmatched junction bases: 11. The germline V gene has CDR1 MGHRA and CDR2 YSYEKL. The CDR3 consists of 16 residues. CDR3 bases: TGCGCCAGCAGCCAGTTTGACAGGGGGCTAAGGATTGAAGCTTTCTTT. Translating it yields CASSQFDRGLRIEAFF.